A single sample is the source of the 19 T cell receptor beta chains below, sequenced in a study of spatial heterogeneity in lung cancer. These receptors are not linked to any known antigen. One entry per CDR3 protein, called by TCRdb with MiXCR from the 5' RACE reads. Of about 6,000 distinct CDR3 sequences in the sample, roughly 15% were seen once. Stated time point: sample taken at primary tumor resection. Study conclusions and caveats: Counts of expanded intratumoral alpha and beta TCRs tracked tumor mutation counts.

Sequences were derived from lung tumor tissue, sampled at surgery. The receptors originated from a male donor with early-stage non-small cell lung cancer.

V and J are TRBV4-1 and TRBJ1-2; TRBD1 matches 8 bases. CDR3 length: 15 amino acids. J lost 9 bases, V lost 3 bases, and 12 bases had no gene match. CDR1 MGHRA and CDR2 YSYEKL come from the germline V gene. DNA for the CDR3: TGCGCCAGCAGCCACAGGCCTGACAGGGGACAGAGCTACACCTTC. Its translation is CASSHRPDRGQSYTF.

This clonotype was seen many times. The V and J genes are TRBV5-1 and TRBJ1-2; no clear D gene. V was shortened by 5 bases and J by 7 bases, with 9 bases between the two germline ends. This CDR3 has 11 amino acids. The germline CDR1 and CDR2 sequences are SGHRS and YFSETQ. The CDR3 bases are TGCGCCAGCAGTACCGGCGGTGGCTACACCTTC. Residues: CASSTGGGYTF.

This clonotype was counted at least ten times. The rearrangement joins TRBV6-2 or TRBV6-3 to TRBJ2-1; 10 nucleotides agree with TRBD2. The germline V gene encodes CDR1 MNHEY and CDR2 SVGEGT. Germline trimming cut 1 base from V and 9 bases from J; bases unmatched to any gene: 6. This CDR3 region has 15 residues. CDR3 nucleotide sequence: TGTGCCAGCAGTTACTTAGCGGGAGGTCCGAGTGAGCAGTTCTTC. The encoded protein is CASSYLAGGPSEQFF.

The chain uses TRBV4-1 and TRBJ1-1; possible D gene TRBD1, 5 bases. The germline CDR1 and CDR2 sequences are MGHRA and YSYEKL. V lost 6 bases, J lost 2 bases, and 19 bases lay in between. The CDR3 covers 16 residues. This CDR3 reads CASSHRDPYRNTEAFF. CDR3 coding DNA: TGCGCCAGCAGTCACCGGGACCCCTACCGCAACACTGAAGCTTTCTTT.

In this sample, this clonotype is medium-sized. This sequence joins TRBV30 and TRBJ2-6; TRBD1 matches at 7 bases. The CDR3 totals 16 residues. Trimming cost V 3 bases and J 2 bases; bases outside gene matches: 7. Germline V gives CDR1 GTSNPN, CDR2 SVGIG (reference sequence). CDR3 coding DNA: TGTGCCTGGAGAAAAGGGGGCCAGGCTGGGGCCAACGTCCTGACTTTC. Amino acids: CAWRKGGQAGANVLTF. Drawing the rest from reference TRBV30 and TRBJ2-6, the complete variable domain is SQTIHQWPATLVQPVGSPLSLECTVEGTSNPNLYWYRQAAGRGLQLLFYSVGIGQISSEVPQNLSASRPQDRQFILSSKKLLLSDSGFYLCAWRKGGQAGANVLTFGAGSRLTVL.

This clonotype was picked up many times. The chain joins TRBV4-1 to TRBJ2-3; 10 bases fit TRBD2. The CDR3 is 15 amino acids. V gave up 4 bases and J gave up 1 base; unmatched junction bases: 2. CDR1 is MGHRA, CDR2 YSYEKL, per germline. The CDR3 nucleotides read TGCGCCAGCAGCCTCGGACTAGCGGGCACAGATACGCAGTATTTT. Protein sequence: CASSLGLAGTDTQYF.

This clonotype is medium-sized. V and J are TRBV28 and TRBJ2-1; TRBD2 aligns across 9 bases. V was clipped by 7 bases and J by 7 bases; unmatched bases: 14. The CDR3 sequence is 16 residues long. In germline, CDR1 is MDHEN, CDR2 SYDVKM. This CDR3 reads CASTYLTSGRRNEQFF. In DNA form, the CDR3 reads TGTGCCAGCACCTACTTGACGAGCGGGAGGCGAAATGAGCAGTTCTTC.

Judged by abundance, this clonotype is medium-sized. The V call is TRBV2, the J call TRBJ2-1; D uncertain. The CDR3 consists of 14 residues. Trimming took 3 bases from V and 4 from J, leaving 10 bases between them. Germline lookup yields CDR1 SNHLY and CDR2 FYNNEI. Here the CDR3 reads CASSEGISYNEQFF. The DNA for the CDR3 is TGTGCCAGCAGTGAGGGCATCTCATACAATGAGCAGTTCTTC.

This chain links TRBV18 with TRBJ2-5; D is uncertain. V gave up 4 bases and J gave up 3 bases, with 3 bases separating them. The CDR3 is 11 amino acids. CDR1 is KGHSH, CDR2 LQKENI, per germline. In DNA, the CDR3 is TGTGCCAGCTCACTCGAAGAGACCCAGTACTTC. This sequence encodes CASSLEETQYF.

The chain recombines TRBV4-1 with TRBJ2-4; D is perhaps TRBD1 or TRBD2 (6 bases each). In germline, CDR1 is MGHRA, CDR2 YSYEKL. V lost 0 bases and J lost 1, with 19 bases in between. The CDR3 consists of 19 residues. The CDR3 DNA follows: TGCGCCAGCAGCCAAGACCTAGTGGGGGGCTTAGCTGCCAAAAACATTCAGTACTTC. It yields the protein CASSQDLVGGLAAKNIQYF.

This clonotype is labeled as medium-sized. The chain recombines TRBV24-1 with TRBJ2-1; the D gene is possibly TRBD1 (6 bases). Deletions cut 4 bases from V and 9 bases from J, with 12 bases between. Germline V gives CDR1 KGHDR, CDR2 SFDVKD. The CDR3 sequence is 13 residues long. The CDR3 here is CATSEHKGVEQFF. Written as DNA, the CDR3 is TGTGCCACCAGTGAACATAAGGGGGTTGAGCAGTTCTTC.

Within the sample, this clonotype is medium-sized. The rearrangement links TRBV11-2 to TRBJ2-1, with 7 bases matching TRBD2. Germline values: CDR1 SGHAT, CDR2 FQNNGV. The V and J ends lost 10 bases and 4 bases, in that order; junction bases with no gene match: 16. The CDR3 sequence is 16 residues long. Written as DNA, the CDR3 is TGTGCCACCTTTGATTCCGGGGCGGGAGTTTACAATGAGCAGTTCTTC. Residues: CATFDSGAGVYNEQFF.

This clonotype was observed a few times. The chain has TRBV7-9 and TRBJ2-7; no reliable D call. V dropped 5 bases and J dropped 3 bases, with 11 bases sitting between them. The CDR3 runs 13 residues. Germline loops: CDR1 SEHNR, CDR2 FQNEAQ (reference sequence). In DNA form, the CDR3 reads TGTGCCAGCAGCGAAGGTACATTCTACGAGCAGTACTTC. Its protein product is CASSEGTFYEQYF.

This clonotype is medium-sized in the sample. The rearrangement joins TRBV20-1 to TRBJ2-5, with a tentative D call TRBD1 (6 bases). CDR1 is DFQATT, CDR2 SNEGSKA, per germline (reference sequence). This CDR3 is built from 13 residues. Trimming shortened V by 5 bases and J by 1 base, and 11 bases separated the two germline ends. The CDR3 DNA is TGCAGTGCTCCAGGGACATCCCAAGAGACCCAGTACTTC. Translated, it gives CSAPGTSQETQYF.

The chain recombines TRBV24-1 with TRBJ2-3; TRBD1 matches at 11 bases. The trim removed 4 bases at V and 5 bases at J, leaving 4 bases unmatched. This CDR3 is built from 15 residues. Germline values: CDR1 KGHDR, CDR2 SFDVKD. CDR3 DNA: TGTGCCACCAGTGACCCAGGGACAGGGGGAGATACGCAGTATTTT. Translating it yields CATSDPGTGGDTQYF.

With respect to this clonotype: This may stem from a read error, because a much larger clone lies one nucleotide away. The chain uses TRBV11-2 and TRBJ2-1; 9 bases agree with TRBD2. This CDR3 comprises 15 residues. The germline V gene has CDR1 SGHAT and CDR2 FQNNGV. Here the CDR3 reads CACSSSGRTGNEQFF. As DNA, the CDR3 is TGTGCCTGCAGTTCAAGCGGGAGGACTGGCAATGAGCAGTTCTTC.

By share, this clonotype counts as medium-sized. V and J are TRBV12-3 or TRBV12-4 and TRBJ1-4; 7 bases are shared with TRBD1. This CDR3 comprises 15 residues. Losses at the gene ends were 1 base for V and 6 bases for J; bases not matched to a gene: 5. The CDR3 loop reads CASSLGQGLDEKLFF. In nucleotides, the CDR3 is TGTGCCAGCAGTTTAGGACAGGGTCTGGATGAAAAACTGTTTTTT.

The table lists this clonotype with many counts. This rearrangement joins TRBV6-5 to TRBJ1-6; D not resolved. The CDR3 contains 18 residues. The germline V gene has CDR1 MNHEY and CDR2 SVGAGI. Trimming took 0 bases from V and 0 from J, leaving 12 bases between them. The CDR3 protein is CASSYSISWSSYNSPLHF. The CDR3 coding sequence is TGTGCCAGCAGTTACTCGATAAGCTGGAGCTCCTATAATTCACCCCTCCACTTT.

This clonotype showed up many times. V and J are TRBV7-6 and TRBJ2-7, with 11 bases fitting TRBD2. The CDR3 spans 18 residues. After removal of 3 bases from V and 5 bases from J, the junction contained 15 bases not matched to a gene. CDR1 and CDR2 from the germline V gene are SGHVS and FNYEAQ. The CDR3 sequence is CASSLGGWGTSGSDEQYF. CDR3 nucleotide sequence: TGTGCCAGCAGCTTGGGGGGTTGGGGAACTAGCGGGAGTGACGAGCAGTACTTC.